The 17 T cell receptor beta chains presented below share a single source sample, sequenced in a study of T cells in Graves' hyperthyroidism and ophthalmopathy. The TCR beta CDR3 regions underwent amplification using RNA transcripts as the source. The study used the HTBI primer set for a first-round RT-PCR of the TCR CDR3. TCRdb independently ran MiXCR on the multiplex PCR reads; one entry per CDR3 protein. The sample carries roughly 130,000 distinct CDR3 sequences, roughly 23% recorded once. Specimen: blood. All receptors derive from a woman between 50 and 59 years old with Graves' hyperthyroidism that later progressed to Graves' ophthalmopathy.

This clonotype was detected ten times or more. The chain combines TRBV7-9 with TRBJ2-1; 7 bases fit TRBD2. CDR1 and CDR2 (germline): SEHNR, FQNEAQ (reference sequence). There are 15 residues in the CDR3. V gave up 1 base and J gave up 7 bases; unmatched junction bases: 7. The CDR3 DNA reads TGTGCCAGCAGCTTAGGTGGGAGGGCCGGTAATGAGCAGTTCTTC. Translation gives CASSLGGRAGNEQFF.

This clonotype was seen ten or more times. V and J are TRBV30 and TRBJ2-6; a weak D match, TRBD1 (5 bases). The CDR3 runs 14 residues. Germline CDR1 reads GTSNPN; CDR2 reads SVGIG (reference sequence). V shed 5 bases and J shed 0 bases, with 8 bases lying between them. CDR3 amino acids: CAWDSSSGANVLTF. CDR3 DNA sequence: TGTGCCTGGGACAGTAGCTCTGGGGCCAACGTCCTGACTTTC.

V gene TRBV19 combines with J gene TRBJ2-5; TRBD1 might be the D (6 bases). Trimming took off 3 bases at V and 0 bases at J, with 11 bases between the two ends. The germline V gene encodes CDR1 LNHDA and CDR2 SQIVND (reference sequence). The CDR3 is 15 amino acids. The CDR3 is CASSIGTRHQETQYF. DNA for the CDR3: TGTGCCAGTAGTATTGGGACACGGCACCAAGAGACCCAGTACTTC.

On this clonotype itself: One end of the junction is discordant with germline, which a read error may explain. The rearrangement joins TRBV3-1 to TRBJ2-1, with D possibly being TRBD1 or TRBD2 (5 bases each). Germline values: CDR1 LGHDT, CDR2 YNNKEL (reference sequence). The CDR3 length is 14 residues. DNA of the CDR3: TGTGCCAGTAGCCAAGATCGGGAAAGGGACGAGCAGTTCTTC. The encoded protein is CASSQDRERDEQFF.

Regarding this clonotype: With a much larger clone just one base away, this may be a read error. The chain is built from TRBV5-1 and TRBJ2-6; no clear D. The length of the CDR3 is 14 residues. The V end was cut by 5 bases, the J end by 3 bases, with 9 bases between. The germline V gene encodes CDR1 SGHRS and CDR2 YFSETQ. The CDR3 sequence is CASSKGNGANVLTF. The CDR3 DNA sequence: TGCGCCAGCAGTAAGGGTAATGGGGCCAACGTCCTGACTTTC.

In this sample, this clonotype turned up a few times. This rearrangement joins TRBV6-1 to TRBJ1-1, with TRBD1 matching over 7 bases. The V and J ends lost 5 bases and 4 bases, in that order; junction bases with no gene match: 16. Germline-derived CDR1 and CDR2 are MNHNS and SASEGT. The CDR3 has 17 residues. The CDR3 DNA reads as TGTGCCAGCAGTTACGGGGGACAGAGAACGGTGGGCACTGAAGCTTTCTTT. Translation: CASSYGGQRTVGTEAFF.

This clonotype was detected many times. The V call is TRBV27, the J call TRBJ2-2; maybe TRBD1 (5 bases). V shed 5 bases and J shed 6 bases, with 13 bases lying between them. Germline V CDR1 and CDR2: MNHEY, SMNVEV (reference sequence). The CDR3 is made up of 14 amino acids. The CDR3 loop is CASSPRQWAGELFF. The CDR3 DNA follows: TGTGCCAGCAGTCCTCGACAGTGGGCCGGGGAGCTGTTTTTT.

The chain employs TRBV29-1 and TRBJ2-2; possibly TRBD1 for D (6 bases). CDR1 is SQVTM and CDR2 is ANQGSEA in the germline V gene. CDR3 length: 14 amino acids. V was trimmed by 4 bases and J by 0 bases, leaving 9 bases between them. DNA of the CDR3: TGCAGCGTTGGTGACAGGCCGAACACCGGGGAGCTGTTTTTT. Its protein is CSVGDRPNTGELFF.

At least ten counts were recorded for this clonotype. The chain combines TRBV3-1 with TRBJ1-5, with 7 bases fitting TRBD1. The CDR3 extends over 15 amino acids. CDR1 is LGHDT and CDR2 is YNNKEL in the germline V gene (reference sequence). Unmatched junction bases numbered 7, after V lost 1 base and J lost 7 bases. In DNA form, the CDR3 reads TGTGCCAGCAGCCAAGGACAGGGCCTGGGCCAGCCCCAGCATTTT. It codes for CASSQGQGLGQPQHF.

This chain joins TRBV19 and TRBJ1-4, with D unclear. The germline V gene encodes CDR1 LNHDA and CDR2 SQIVND (reference sequence). Trimming removed 6 bases at V and 7 bases at J, with 9 bases between. This CDR3 is 12 amino acids long. CDR3 sequence reads: CASRKIGEKLFF. The CDR3 DNA sequence: TGTGCCAGTAGGAAAATCGGTGAAAAACTGTTTTTT. Filled out from reference TRBV19 and TRBJ1-4, the complete variable domain reads DGGITQSPKYLFRKEGQNVTLSCEQNLNHDAMYWYRQDPGQGLRLIYYSQIVNDFQKGDIAEGYSVSREKKESFPLTVTSAQKNPTAFYLCASRKIGEKLFFGSGTQLSVL.

The chain combines TRBV28 with TRBJ2-7; 8 bases line up with TRBD2. Trimming took 3 bases from V and 3 from J; bases not matched to a gene: 13. The CDR3 extends over 17 amino acids. Germline values: CDR1 MDHEN, CDR2 SYDVKM. CDR3 in amino acids: CASSFLMGGTRNYEQYF. In nucleotides, the CDR3 is TGTGCCAGCAGTTTCCTAATGGGGGGGACTAGGAACTACGAGCAGTACTTC.

Many counts were recorded for this clonotype. The chain has TRBV6-1 and TRBJ1-5; 7 bases match TRBD1. The CDR3 is 14 residues long. The ends lost 10 bases at V and 4 bases at J; junction bases unmatched: 10. The germline V gene has CDR1 MNHNS and CDR2 SASEGT. Here the CDR3 reads CATGPQGNNQPQHF. Written as DNA, the CDR3 is TGTGCCACCGGACCACAGGGGAATAATCAGCCCCAGCATTTT.

There are a few counts of this clonotype. The chain joins TRBV10-3 to TRBJ1-1; D uncertain. There are 14 residues in the CDR3. CDR1 ENHRY and CDR2 SYGVKD come from the germline V gene. Trimming stripped 4 bases from V and 1 base from J, with 10 bases between. In nucleotides, the CDR3 is TGTGCCATCAGTGGAAGCGGTACGAACACTGAAGCTTTCTTT. This sequence encodes CAISGSGTNTEAFF.

The V call is TRBV10-3, the J call TRBJ2-3, with 7 bases matching TRBD2. CDR3 length: 16 amino acids. V lost 0 bases and J lost 5; bases outside the gene matches: 8. Germline lookup yields CDR1 ENHRY and CDR2 SYGVKD. The CDR3 coding sequence is TGTGCCATCAGTGAGTCGAGCGGGATAACAGAAGATACGCAGTATTTT. The encoded protein is CAISESSGITEDTQYF.

This clonotype was seen repeatedly, ten times or more. The chain recombines TRBV20-1 with TRBJ2-7, with D perhaps given as TRBD1 or TRBD2 (5 bases each). Germline CDR1 DFQATT, CDR2 SNEGSKA (reference sequence). Trimming removed 7 bases from V and 9 bases from J, with 22 bases in between. The CDR3 totals 13 residues. CDR3 DNA: TGCAGTGTCGATGACAGTTCCCCTGAGGGGCAGTACTTC. Its protein is CSVDDSSPEGQYF.

V usage is TRBV9 and J usage is TRBJ2-1; tentatively, D is TRBD2 (6 bases). Per germline, CDR1 SGDLS and CDR2 YYNGEE. V lost 2 bases, J lost 1 base, and 16 bases lay in between. The CDR3 sequence is 17 residues long. CDR3 amino acids: CASSVAPGLKSYNEQFF. For the CDR3, the DNA is TGTGCCAGCAGCGTGGCTCCGGGACTCAAATCCTACAATGAGCAGTTCTTC.

A few counts support this clonotype. The chain couples TRBV5-5 to TRBJ2-7; TRBD2 matches at 7 bases. Unmatched junction bases numbered 6, after V lost 2 bases and J lost 4 bases. This CDR3 region has 14 residues. Germline V gene lookup returns CDR1 SGHKS and CDR2 YYEKEE (reference sequence). The CDR3 reads CASSFRDYNYEQYF. CDR3 nucleotide sequence: TGTGCCAGCAGCTTCCGGGACTATAATTACGAGCAGTACTTC. Looking up the rest from reference TRBV5-5 and TRBJ2-7 gives the full variable domain: DAGVTQSPTHLIKTRGQQVTLRCSPISGHKSVSWYQQVLGQGPQFIFQYYEKEERGRGNFPDRFSARQFPNYSSELNVNALLLGDSALYLCASSFRDYNYEQYFGPGTRLTVT.